These 15 T cell receptor beta chains were sequenced from one sample in a study of cytomegalovirus exposure and HLA in healthy donors. PCR involved 60 Vbeta and 13 Jbeta primers. Here immunoSEQ multiplex PCR was the method, and the copy in TCRdb shows in-frame clones only, minus some. The sample records 90,000 to 95,000 clones, around 78% being singletons. Sequenced material: PBMCs. The receptors were sampled from a man aged 25 to 40 in good health and CMV-seronegative.

This sequence joins TRBV5-1 and TRBJ2-1; 11 nucleotides align to TRBD2. The CDR3 contains 15 residues. CDR1 SGHRS and CDR2 YFSETQ come from the germline V gene. After removal of 4 bases from V and 5 bases from J, the junction contained 5 bases not matched to a gene. For the CDR3, the DNA is TGCGCCAGCAGCAATAGCGGGGGGGTGAACAATGAGCAGTTCTTC. This codes for CASSNSGGVNNEQFF.

The rearrangement links TRBV18 to TRBJ1-5; a possible D gene is TRBD1 (5 bases). From germline, CDR1 is KGHSH and CDR2 LQKENI. V lost 0 bases and J 0 bases, leaving 12 bases between the germline ends. The CDR3 covers 17 residues. The CDR3 region is CASSPPGGRGSNQPQHF. In nucleotides, the CDR3 is TGTGCCAGCTCACCACCCGGGGGGAGAGGTAGCAATCAGCCCCAGCATTTT.

The chain has TRBV6-1 and TRBJ2-5; D ambiguous. The CDR3 is 14 residues long. Germline V lookup: CDR1 MNHNS, CDR2 SASEGT. V was cut by 1 base and J by 1 base, with 7 bases left in between. CDR3 sequence (DNA): TGTGCCAGCAGTGAAGAGGAGTTCCAAGAGACCCAGTACTTC. Its protein product is CASSEEEFQETQYF.

The CDR3 DNA sequence: TGTGCCAGCAGCTTTGGTCGGGAACTCTACAATGAGCAGTTCTTC. Translating gives CASSFGRELYNEQFF. The chain has TRBV7-9 and TRBJ2-1; tentative D call: TRBD2 (5 bases). The CDR3 sequence is 15 residues long. Germline CDR1 is SEHNR and CDR2 is FQNEAQ (reference sequence). The V end was cut by 3 bases, the J end by 3 bases, with 12 bases between.

The rearrangement uses TRBV9 and TRBJ2-3, with D tentatively TRBD2 (6 bases). Trimming removed 0 bases at V and 3 bases at J, with 11 bases between. The length of the CDR3 is 15 residues. Germline lookup yields CDR1 SGDLS and CDR2 YYNGEE. The CDR3 here is CASSVVADKTDTQYF. DNA of the CDR3: TGTGCCAGCAGCGTAGTAGCGGACAAAACAGATACGCAGTATTTT.

This clone is a singleton in its sample. This chain uses TRBV5-4 with TRBJ1-2; 10 bases are shared with TRBD1. Germline-derived CDR1 and CDR2 are SGHNT and YYREEE (reference sequence). The CDR3 is 13 residues long. V trimming: 2 bases; J trimming: 8 bases; junction bases outside the gene matches: 3. This chain's CDR3 is CASSFGTGEGYTF. As DNA, the CDR3 is TGTGCCAGCAGCTTCGGGACAGGGGAGGGCTACACCTTC.

The chain couples TRBV12-5 to TRBJ2-1, with 9 bases matching TRBD2. The germline V gene encodes CDR1 LGHNT and CDR2 FRNRAP. This CDR3 has 17 residues. V lost 2 bases, J lost 4 bases, and 9 bases stayed unmatched. CDR3 loop: CASGLTIGLARYNEQFF. CDR3 DNA: TGTGCTAGTGGTTTGACCATCGGACTAGCGCGGTACAATGAGCAGTTCTTC.

CDR3 DNA: TGCAGCGTTGAACGTGGGGACAGGGGTTTTAACGAGCAGTACTTC. Amino acids: CSVERGDRGFNEQYF. The V call is TRBV29-1, the J call TRBJ2-7, with 10 bases aligning to TRBD1. Germline trimming cut 2 bases from V and 5 bases from J; bases unmatched to any gene: 9. Germline CDR1 SQVTM, CDR2 ANQGSEA. This CDR3 contains 15 residues.

The rearrangement links TRBV25-1 to TRBJ2-7; 9 nucleotides align to TRBD1. Germline assignment: CDR1 MGHDK and CDR2 SYGVNS. V trimming: 1 base; J trimming: 3 bases; junction bases outside the gene matches: 4. The CDR3 runs 15 residues. The DNA for the CDR3 is TGTGCCAGCAGTGAATCGGAGGGACAGGGCTACGAGCAGTACGTC. It codes for CASSESEGQGYEQYV.

This chain connects TRBV29-1 to TRBJ1-2; D is undetermined. The CDR3 length is 13 residues. Trimming took 4 bases from V and 1 from J, leaving 10 bases between them. Germline V CDR1 and CDR2: SQVTM, ANQGSEA. The CDR3 bases are TGCAGCGTTGGTCCCAGACTTAACTATGGCTACACCTTC. Amino acids: CSVGPRLNYGYTF.

The genes are TRBV18 and TRBJ2-5, with TRBD1 identical over 8 bases. The CDR3 sequence is 15 residues long. Germline values: CDR1 KGHSH, CDR2 LQKENI. Germline trimming cut 8 bases from V and 2 bases from J; bases unmatched to any gene: 10. The CDR3, as DNA: TGTGCCAGCACCGGACAGGGTATGGGGCAAGAGACCCAGTACTTC. Protein sequence: CASTGQGMGQETQYF.

This clone has just a few counts. The rearrangement links TRBV2 to TRBJ2-1, with 9 bases matching TRBD2. Germline assignment: CDR1 SNHLY and CDR2 FYNNEI. The junction had 10 bases not matched to a gene; V was cut back by 1 base and J by 3 bases. This CDR3 contains 18 residues. Here the CDR3 DNA reads TGTGCCAGCAGTGAAGGTGGAGTAGCGGGAGAAGGCTACAATGAGCAGTTCTTC. Its protein is CASSEGGVAGEGYNEQFF.

V gene TRBV19 combines with J gene TRBJ2-1; D might be TRBD2 (5 bases). This CDR3 is built from 14 residues. CDR1 LNHDA and CDR2 SQIVND come from the germline V gene (reference sequence). V was shortened by 6 bases and J by 15 bases, with 24 bases between the two germline ends. DNA of the CDR3: TGTGCCAGTAGAGGTAACATTGCCGACGGCCGGGGGTTCTTC. This codes for CASRGNIADGRGFF.

The gene calls are TRBV7-3 and TRBJ2-1; 9 bases match TRBD2. This CDR3 comprises 12 residues. The junction had 6 bases not matched to a gene; V was cut back by 3 bases and J by 15 bases. The V gene's germline CDR1 is SGHTA and CDR2 FQGTGA. CDR3 region: CASSFLAGGLFF. In DNA form, the CDR3 reads TGTGCCAGCAGCTTTTTGGCGGGGGGGCTGTTCTTC.

The chain uses TRBV7-9 and TRBJ1-2; no definite D call. The V gene lost 3 bases and the J gene lost 7 bases, with 18 bases spanning the gap. Germline loops: CDR1 SEHNR, CDR2 FQNEAQ (reference sequence). The CDR3 is made up of 15 amino acids. The CDR3 protein is CASSFLQRIRGGYTF. Written as DNA, the CDR3 is TGTGCCAGCAGCTTCTTACAGCGGATCCGAGGTGGCTACACCTTC.